This T cell receptor beta chain was sequenced during a study of shared clonotypes between healthy human individuals. Profiled with immunoSEQ multiplex PCR; TCRdb holds only in-frame clones, not every one. The sample gives around 2.3 million clones, 90% to 97% of which show up once; more than 0.1% is in the top ten. The ends were cut back, 2 bases at V and 9 bases at J, with 14 bases in the middle. Germline CDR1 and CDR2: SGHTA and FQGNSA. This CDR3 has 15 residues. The chain joins TRBV7-2 to TRBJ1-6; D is undetermined. Sequencing used naive CD4+ T cells sorted from blood. Subset specified: CD45RA+ positively selected. The origin of this receptor is a man between 18 and 29 years old in good health. CDR3 in amino acids: CASSLRKGIGSPLHF. The CDR3 DNA reads TGTGCCAGCAGCTTACGGAAGGGAATTGGTTCACCCCTCCACTTT.